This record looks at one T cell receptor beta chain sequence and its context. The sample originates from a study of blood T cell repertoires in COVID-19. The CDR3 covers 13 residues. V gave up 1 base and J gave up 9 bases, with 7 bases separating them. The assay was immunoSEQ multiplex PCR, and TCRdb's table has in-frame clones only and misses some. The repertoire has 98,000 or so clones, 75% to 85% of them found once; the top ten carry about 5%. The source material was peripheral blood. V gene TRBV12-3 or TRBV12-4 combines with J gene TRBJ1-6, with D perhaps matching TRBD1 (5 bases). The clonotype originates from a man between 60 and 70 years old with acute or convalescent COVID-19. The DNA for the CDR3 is TGTGCCAGCAGTTTAGTCGACAGTTCACCCCTCCACTTT. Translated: CASSLVDSSPLHF.